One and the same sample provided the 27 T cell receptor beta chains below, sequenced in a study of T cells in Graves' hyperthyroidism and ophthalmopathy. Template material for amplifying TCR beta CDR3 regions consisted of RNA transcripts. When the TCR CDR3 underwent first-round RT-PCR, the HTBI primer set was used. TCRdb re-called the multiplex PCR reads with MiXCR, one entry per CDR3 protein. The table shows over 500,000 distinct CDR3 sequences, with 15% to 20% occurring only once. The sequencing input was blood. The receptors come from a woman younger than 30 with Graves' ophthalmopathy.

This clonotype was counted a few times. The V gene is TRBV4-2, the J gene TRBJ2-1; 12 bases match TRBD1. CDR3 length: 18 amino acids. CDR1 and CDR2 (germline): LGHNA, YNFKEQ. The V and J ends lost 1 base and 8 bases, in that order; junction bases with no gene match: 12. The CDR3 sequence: CASSQGGTGGQKRDEQFF. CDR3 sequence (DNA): TGTGCCAGCAGCCAAGGAGGGACAGGGGGCCAAAAGAGGGATGAGCAGTTCTTC.

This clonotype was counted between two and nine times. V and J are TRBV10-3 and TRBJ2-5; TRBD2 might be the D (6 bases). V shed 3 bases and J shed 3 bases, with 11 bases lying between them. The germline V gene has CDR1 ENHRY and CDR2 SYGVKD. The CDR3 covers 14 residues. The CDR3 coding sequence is TGTGCCATCAGTGAAGGTCCGGGGGAAGAGACCCAGTACTTC. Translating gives CAISEGPGEETQYF.

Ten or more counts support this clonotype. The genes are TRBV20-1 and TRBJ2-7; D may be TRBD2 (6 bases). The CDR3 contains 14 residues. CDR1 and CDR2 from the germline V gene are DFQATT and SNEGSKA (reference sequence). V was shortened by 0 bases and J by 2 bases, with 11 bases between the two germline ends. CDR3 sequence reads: CSARDIGGTYEQYF. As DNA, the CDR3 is TGCAGTGCTAGAGATATTGGGGGGACCTACGAGCAGTACTTC.

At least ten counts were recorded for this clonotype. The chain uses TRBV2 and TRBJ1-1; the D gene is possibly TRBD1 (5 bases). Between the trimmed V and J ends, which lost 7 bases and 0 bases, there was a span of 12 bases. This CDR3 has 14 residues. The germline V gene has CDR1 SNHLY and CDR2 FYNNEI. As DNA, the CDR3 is TGTGCCAGCAATATAGGGACGGTGAACACTGAAGCTTTCTTT. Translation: CASNIGTVNTEAFF.

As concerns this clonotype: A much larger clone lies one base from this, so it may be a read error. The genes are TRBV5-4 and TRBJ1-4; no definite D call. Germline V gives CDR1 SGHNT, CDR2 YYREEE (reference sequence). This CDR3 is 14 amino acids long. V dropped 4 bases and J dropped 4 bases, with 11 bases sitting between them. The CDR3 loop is CASSLTRINEKLFF. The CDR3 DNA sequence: TGTGCCAGCAGCCTGACAAGGATTAATGAAAAACTGTTTTTT.

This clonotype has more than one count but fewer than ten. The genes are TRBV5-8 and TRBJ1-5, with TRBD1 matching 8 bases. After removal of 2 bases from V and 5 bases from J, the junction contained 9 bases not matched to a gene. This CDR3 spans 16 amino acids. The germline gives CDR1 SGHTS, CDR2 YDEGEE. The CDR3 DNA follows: TGTGCCAGCAGCTTTCACCCAGGACAGGGTGATCAGCCCCAGCATTTT. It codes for CASSFHPGQGDQPQHF.

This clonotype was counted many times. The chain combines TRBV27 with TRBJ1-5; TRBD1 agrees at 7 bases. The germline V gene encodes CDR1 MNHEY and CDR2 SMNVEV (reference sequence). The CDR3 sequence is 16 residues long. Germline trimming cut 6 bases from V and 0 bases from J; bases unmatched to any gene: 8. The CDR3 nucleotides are TGTGCCAGCAGGCCATACCAGGGGGGTAGCAATCAGCCCCAGCATTTT. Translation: CASRPYQGGSNQPQHF.

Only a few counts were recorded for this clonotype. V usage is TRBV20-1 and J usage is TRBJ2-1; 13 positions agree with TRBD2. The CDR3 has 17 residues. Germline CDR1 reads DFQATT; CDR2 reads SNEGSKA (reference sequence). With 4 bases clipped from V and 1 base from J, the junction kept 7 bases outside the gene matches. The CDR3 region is CSANGGLAGRSYNEQFF. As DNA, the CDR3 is TGCAGTGCTAACGGGGGACTAGCGGGGAGGTCCTACAATGAGCAGTTCTTC.

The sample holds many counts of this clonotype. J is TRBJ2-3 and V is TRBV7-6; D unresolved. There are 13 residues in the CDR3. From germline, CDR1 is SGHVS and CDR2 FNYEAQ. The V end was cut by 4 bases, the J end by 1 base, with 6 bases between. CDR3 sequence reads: CASSSDGTDTQYF. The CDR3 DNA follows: TGTGCCAGCAGCTCGGACGGCACAGATACGCAGTATTTT.

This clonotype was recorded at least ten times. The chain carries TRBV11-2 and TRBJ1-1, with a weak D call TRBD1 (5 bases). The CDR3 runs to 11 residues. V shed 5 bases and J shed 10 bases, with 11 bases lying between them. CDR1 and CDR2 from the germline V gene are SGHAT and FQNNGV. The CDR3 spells CASSPGGSAFF. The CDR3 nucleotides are TGTGCCAGCAGCCCCGGGGGGTCAGCTTTCTTT.

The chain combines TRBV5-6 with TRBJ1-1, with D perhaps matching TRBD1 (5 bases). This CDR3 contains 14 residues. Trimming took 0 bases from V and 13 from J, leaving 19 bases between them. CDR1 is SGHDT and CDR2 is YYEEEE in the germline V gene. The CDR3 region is CASSLDRGTAQLFF. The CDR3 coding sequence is TGTGCCAGCAGCTTGGACCGCGGGACCGCCCAACTTTTCTTT.

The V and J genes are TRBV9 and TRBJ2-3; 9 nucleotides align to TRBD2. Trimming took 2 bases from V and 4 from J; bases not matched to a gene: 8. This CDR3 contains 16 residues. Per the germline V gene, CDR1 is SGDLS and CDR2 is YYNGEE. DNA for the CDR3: TGTGCCAGCAGCGTCACAGCGGGAGGAGTATCAGATACGCAGTATTTT. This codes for CASSVTAGGVSDTQYF.

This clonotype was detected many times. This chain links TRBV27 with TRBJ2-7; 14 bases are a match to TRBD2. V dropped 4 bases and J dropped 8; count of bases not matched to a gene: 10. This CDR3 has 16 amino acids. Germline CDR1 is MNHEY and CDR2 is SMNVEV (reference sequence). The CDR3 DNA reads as TGTGCCAGCAGTTCCCCACCCGGGACTAGCGGGGGCAAGCAGTACTTC. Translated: CASSSPPGTSGGKQYF.

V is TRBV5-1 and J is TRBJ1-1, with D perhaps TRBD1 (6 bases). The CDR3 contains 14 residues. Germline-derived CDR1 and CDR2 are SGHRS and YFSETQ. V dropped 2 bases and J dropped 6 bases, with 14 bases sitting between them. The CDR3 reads CASSLGGRGAEAFF. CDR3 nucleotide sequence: TGCGCCAGCAGCTTAGGTGGCAGGGGAGCTGAAGCTTTCTTT.

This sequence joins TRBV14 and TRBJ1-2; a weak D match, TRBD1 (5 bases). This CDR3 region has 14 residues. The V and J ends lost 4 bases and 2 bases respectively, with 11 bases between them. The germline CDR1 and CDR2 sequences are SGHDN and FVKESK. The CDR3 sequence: CASSRSRANYGYTF. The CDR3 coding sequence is TGTGCCAGCAGCCGGTCCAGGGCAAACTATGGCTACACCTTC.

This CDR3 reads CASSFGQGGYAGELFF. The CDR3, as DNA: TGTGCCAGCAGTTTCGGACAGGGAGGTTACGCCGGGGAGCTGTTTTTT. V gene TRBV27 combines with J gene TRBJ2-2, with 8 bases identical to TRBD1. The germline gives CDR1 MNHEY, CDR2 SMNVEV (reference sequence). CDR3 length: 16 amino acids. V dropped 3 bases and J dropped 6; count of bases not matched to a gene: 9.

The DNA for the CDR3 is TGCGCCAGCAGGTCGGGACACGATAACACTGAAGCTTTCTTT. Translated, it gives CASRSGHDNTEAFF. V usage is TRBV4-3 and J usage is TRBJ1-1; TRBD1 might be the D (6 bases). Trimming removed 6 bases from V and 2 bases from J, with 13 bases in between. The CDR3 contains 14 residues. Germline-derived CDR1 and CDR2 are LGHNA and YSLEER.

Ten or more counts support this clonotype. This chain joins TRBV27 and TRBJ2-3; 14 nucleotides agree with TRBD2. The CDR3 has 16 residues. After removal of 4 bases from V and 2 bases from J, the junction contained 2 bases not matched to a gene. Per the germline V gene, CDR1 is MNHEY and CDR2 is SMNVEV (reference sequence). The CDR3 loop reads CASSSGLAGDTDTQYF. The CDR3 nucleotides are TGTGCCAGCAGTTCGGGACTAGCGGGGGACACAGATACGCAGTATTTT.

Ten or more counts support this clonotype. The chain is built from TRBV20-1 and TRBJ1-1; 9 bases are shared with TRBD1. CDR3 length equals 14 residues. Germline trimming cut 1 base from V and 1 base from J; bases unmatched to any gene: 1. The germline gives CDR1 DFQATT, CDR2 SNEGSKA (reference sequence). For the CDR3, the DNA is TGCAGTGCTAGAGGGGACAGGGAGAACACTGAAGCTTTCTTT. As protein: CSARGDRENTEAFF.

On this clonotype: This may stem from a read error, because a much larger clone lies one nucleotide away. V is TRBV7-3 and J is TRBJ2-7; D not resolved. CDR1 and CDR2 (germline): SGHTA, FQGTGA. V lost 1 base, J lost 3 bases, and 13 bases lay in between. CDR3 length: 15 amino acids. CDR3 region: CASSLNGVGDYEQYF. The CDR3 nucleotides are TGTGCCAGCAGCTTAAATGGGGTCGGTGACTACGAGCAGTACTTC.

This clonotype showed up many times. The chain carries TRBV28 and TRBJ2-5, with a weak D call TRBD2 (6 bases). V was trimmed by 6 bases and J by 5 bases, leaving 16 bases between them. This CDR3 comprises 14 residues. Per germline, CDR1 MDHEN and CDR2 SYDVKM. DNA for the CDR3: TGTGCCAGCAGCAGGGACTCCTCAAGGGAGACCCAGTACTTC. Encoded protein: CASSRDSSRETQYF.

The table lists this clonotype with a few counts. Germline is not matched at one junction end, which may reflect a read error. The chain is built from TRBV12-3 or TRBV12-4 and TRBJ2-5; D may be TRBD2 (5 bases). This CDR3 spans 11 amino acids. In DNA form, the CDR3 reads TGTGCCAGCAGCCACGGGGAGACCCAGCACTTC. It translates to CASSHGETQHF.

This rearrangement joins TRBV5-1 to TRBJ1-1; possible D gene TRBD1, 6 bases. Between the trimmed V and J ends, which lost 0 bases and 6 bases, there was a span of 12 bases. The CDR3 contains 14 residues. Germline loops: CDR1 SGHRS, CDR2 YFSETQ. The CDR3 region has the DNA TGCGCCAGCAGCTTGGGGGCAGGGGTTTCTGAAGCTTTCTTT. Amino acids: CASSLGAGVSEAFF.

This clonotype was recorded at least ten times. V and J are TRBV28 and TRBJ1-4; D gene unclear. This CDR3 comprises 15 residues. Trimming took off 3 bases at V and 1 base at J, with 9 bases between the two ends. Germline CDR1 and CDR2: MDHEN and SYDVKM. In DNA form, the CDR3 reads TGTGCCAGCAGTTTTTATCCCGGAACTAATGAAAAACTGTTTTTT. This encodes CASSFYPGTNEKLFF.

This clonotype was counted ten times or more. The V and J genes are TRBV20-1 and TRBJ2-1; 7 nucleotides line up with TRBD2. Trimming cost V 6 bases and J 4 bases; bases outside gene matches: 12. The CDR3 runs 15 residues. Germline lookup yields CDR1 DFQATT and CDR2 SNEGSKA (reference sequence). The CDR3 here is CSALEAGYFYNEQFF. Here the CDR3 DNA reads TGCAGTGCCTTGGAAGCGGGATACTTTTACAATGAGCAGTTCTTC.

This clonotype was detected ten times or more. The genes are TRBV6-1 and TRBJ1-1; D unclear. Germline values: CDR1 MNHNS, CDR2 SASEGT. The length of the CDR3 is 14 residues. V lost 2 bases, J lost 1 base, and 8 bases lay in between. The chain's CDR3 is CASSEFDQNTEAFF. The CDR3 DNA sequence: TGTGCCAGCAGTGAATTCGATCAGAACACTGAAGCTTTCTTT.

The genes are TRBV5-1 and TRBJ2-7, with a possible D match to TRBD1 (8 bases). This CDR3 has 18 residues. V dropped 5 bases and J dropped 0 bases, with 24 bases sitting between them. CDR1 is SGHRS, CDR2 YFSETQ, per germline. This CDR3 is CASRGEGQVEVFSYEQYF. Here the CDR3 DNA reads TGCGCCAGCAGGGGGGAGGGACAGGTAGAGGTTTTCTCCTACGAGCAGTACTTC. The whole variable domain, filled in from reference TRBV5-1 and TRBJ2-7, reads KAGVTQTPRYLIKTRGQQVTLSCSPISGHRSVSWYQQTPGQGLQFLFEYFSETQRNKGNFPGRFSGRQFSNSRSEMNVSTLELGDSALYLCASRGEGQVEVFSYEQYFGPGTRLTVT.